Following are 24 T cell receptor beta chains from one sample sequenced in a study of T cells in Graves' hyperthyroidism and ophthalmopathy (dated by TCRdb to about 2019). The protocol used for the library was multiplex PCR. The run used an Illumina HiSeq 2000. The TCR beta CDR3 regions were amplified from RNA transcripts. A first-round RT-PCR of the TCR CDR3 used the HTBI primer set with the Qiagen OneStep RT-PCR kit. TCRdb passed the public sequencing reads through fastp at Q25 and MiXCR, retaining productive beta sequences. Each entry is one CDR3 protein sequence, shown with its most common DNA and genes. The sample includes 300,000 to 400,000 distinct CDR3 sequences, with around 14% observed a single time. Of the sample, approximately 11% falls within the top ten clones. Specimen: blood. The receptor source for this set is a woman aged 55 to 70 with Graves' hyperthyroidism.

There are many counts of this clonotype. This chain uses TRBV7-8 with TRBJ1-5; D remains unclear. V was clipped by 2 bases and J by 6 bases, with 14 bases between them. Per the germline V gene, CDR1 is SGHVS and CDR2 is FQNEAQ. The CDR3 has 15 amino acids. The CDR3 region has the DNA TGTGCCAGCAGCTTACGTCGGGTCGGGATTCAGCCCCAGCATTTT. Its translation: CASSLRRVGIQPQHF.

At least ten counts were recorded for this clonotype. The CDR3 sequence: CASSRVGGLSYNEQFF. The CDR3 region has the DNA TGTGCCAGCAGTCGAGTGGGAGGGCTTTCCTACAATGAGCAGTTCTTC. J is TRBJ2-1 and V is TRBV7-8; TRBD2 agrees at 7 bases. Germline assignment: CDR1 SGHVS and CDR2 FQNEAQ. V gave up 6 bases and J gave up 1 base; unmatched junction bases: 9. The CDR3 is 16 amino acids.

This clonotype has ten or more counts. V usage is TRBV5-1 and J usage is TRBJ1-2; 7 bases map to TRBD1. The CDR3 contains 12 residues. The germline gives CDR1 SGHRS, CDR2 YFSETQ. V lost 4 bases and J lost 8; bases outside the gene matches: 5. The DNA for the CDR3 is TGCGCCAGCAGCCAAGACAGGGAGGGCTACACCTTC. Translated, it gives CASSQDREGYTF.

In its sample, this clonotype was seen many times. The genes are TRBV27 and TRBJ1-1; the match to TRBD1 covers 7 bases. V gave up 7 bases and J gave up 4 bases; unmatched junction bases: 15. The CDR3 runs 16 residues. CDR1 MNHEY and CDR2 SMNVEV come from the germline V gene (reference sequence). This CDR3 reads CASTPQKGQTATEAFF. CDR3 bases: TGTGCCAGCACCCCCCAAAAGGGACAGACCGCCACTGAAGCTTTCTTT.

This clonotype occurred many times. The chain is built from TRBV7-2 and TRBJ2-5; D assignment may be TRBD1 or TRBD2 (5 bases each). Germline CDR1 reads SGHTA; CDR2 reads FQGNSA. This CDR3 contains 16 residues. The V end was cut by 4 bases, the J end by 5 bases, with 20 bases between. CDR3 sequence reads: CASSSSGTPAWETQYF. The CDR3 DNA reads TGTGCCAGCAGCTCTTCCGGGACCCCGGCTTGGGAGACCCAGTACTTC.

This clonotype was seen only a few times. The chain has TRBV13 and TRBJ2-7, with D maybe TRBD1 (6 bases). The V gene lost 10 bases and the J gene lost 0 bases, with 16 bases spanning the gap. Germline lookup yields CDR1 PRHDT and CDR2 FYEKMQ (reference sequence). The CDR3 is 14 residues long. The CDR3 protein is CATLGADSSYEQYF. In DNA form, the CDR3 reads TGTGCCACCTTGGGGGCAGACAGCTCCTACGAGCAGTACTTC.

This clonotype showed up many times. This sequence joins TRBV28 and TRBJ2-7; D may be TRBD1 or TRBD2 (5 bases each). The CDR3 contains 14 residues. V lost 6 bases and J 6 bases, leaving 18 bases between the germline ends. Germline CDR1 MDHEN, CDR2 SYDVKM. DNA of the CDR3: TGTGCCAGCAGACTCGATGGGGCGAGGGCCGAGCAGTACTTC. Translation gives CASRLDGARAEQYF.

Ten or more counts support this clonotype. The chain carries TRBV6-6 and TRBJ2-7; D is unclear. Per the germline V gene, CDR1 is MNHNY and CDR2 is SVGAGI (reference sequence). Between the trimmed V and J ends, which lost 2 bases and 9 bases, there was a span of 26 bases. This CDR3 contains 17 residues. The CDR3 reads CASSYKPPAYRSTSQYF. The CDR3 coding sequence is TGTGCCAGCAGTTACAAACCACCGGCTTACCGCAGTACTTCGCAGTACTTC.

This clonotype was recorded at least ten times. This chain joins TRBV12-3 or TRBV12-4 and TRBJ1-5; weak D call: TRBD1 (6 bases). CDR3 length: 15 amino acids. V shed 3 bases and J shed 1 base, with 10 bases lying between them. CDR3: CASSLNRDSNQPQHF. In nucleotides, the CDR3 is TGTGCCAGCAGTTTGAACAGGGACAGCAATCAGCCCCAGCATTTT.

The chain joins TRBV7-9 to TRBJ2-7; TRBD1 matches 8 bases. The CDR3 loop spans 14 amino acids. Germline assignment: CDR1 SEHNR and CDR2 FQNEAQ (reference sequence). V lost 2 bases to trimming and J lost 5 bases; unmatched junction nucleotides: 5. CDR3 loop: CASSLTGGSDEQYF. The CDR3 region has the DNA TGTGCCAGCAGCTTAACAGGGGGTTCGGACGAGCAGTACTTC.

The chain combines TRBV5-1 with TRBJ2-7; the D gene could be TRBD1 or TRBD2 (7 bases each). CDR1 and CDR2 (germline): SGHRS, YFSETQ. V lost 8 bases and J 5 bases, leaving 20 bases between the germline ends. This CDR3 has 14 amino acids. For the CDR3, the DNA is TGCGCCAGTACCGGGGGGACAGAAGGAGACGAGCAGTACTTC. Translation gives CASTGGTEGDEQYF.

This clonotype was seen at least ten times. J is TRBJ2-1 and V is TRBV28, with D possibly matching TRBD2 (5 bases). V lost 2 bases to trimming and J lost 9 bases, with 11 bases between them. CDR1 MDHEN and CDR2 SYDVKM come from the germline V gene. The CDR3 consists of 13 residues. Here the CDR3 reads CASSLTTGGEQFF. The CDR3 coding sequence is TGTGCCAGCAGTTTAACGACTGGAGGTGAGCAGTTCTTC.

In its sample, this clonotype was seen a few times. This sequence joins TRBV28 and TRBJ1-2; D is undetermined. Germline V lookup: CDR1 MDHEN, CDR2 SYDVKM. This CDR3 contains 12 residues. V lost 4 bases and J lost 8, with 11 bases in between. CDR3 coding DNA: TGTGCCAGCAGTTCCCATTGGCGGGGCTACACCTTC. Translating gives CASSSHWRGYTF.

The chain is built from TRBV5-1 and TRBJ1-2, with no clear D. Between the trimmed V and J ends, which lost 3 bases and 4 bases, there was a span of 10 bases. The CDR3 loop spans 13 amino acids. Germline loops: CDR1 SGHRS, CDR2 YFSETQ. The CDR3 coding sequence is TGCGCCAGCAGCTCGACGCCGGGCTATGGCTACACCTTC. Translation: CASSSTPGYGYTF.

The CDR3, as DNA: TGTGCCAGCAGCATCCGACTAGCGGGACTCTACGAGCAGTACTTC. This gives the protein CASSIRLAGLYEQYF. The chain has TRBV5-5 and TRBJ2-7; TRBD2 matches 11 bases. Germline CDR1 and CDR2: SGHKS and YYEKEE (reference sequence). The CDR3 sequence is 15 residues long. V trimming: 4 bases; J trimming: 3 bases; junction bases outside the gene matches: 6.

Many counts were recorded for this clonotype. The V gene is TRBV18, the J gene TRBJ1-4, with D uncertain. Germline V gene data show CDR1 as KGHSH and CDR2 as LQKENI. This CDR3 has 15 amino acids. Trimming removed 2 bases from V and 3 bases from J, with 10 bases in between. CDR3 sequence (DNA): TGTGCCAGCTCACCATTGAGGACTCCTAATGAAAAACTGTTTTTT. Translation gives CASSPLRTPNEKLFF. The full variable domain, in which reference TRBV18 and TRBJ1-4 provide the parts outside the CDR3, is NAGVMQNPRHLVRRRGQEARLRCSPMKGHSHVYWYRQLPEEGLKFMVYLQKENIIDESGMPKERFSAEFPKEGPSILRIQQVVRGDSAAYFCASSPLRTPNEKLFFGSGTQLSVL.

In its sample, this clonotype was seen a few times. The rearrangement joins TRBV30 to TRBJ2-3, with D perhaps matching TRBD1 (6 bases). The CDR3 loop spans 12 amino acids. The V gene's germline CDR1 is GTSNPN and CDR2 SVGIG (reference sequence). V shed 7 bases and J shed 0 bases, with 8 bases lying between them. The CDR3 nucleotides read TGTGCCTACAGGGAGAGCACAGATACGCAGTATTTT. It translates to CAYRESTDTQYF.

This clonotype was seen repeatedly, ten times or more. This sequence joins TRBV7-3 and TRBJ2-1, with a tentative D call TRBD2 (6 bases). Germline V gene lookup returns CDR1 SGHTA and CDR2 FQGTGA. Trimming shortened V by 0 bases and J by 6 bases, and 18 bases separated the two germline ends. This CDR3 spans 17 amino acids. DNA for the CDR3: TGTGCCAGCAGCTTAACCCGGAGCAGCGGGTCCCCCAATGAGCAGTTCTTC. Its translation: CASSLTRSSGSPNEQFF. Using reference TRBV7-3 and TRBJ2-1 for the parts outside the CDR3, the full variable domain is GAGVSQTPSNKVTEKGKYVELRCDPISGHTALYWYRQSLGQGPEFLIYFQGTGAADDSGLPNDRFFAVRPEGSVSTLKIQRTERGDSAVYLCASSLTRSSGSPNEQFFGPGTRLTVL.

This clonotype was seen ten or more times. CDR3 amino acids: CASRPNGQYGYTF. The CDR3 DNA is TGTGCCAGCAGACCCAACGGGCAGTATGGCTACACCTTC. V usage is TRBV7-2 and J usage is TRBJ1-2; no firm D call. The germline V gene encodes CDR1 SGHTA and CDR2 FQGNSA. V was shortened by 6 bases and J by 5 bases, with 13 bases between the two germline ends. The CDR3 consists of 13 residues. Using reference TRBV7-2 and TRBJ1-2 for the parts outside the CDR3, the full variable domain is GAGVSQSPSNKVTEKGKDVELRCDPISGHTALYWYRQSLGQGLEFLIYFQGNSAPDKSGLPSDRFSAERTGGSVSTLTIQRTQQEDSAVYLCASRPNGQYGYTFGSGTRLTVV.

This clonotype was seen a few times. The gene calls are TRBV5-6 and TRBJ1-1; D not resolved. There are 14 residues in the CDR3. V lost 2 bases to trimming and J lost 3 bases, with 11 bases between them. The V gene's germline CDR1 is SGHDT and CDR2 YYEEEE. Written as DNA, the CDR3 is TGTGCCAGCAGCTTCGGGGAGACGGACACTGAAGCTTTCTTT. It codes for CASSFGETDTEAFF. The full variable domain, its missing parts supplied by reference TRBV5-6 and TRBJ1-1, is DAGVTQSPTHLIKTRGQQVTLRCSPKSGHDTVSWYQQALGQGPQFIFQYYEEEERQRGNFPDRFSGHQFPNYSSELNVNALLLGDSALYLCASSFGETDTEAFFGQGTRLTVV.

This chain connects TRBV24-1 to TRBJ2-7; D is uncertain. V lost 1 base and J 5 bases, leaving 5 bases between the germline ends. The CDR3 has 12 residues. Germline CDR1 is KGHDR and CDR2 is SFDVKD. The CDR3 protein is CATSDLGDEQYF. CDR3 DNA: TGTGCCACCAGTGATTTAGGCGACGAGCAGTACTTC.

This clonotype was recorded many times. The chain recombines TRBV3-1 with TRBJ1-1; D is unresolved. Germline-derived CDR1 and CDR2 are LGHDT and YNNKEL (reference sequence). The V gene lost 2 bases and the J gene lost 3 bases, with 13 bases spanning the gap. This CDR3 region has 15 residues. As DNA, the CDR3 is TGTGCCAGCAGCCAAAACGGGGTCGATGACACTGAAGCTTTCTTT. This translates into CASSQNGVDDTEAFF. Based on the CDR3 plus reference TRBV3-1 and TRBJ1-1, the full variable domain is DTAVSQTPKYLVTQMGNDKSIKCEQNLGHDTMYWYKQDSKKFLKIMFSYNNKELIINETVPNRFSPKSPDKAHLNLHINSLELGDSAVYFCASSQNGVDDTEAFFGQGTRLTVV.

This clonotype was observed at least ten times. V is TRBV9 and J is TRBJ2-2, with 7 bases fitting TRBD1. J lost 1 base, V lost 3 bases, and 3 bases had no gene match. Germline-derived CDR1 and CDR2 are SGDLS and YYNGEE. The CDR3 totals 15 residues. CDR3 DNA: TGTGCCAGCAGCGCCAGGACAGGGAACACCGGGGAGCTGTTTTTT. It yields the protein CASSARTGNTGELFF.

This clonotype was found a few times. CDR3 sequence: CSATRTSLQPQHF. For the CDR3, the DNA is TGCAGTGCTACGAGGACAAGCCTGCAGCCCCAGCATTTT. This chain uses TRBV20-1 with TRBJ1-5, with a tentative D call TRBD1 (5 bases). V was trimmed by 4 bases and J by 7 bases, leaving 14 bases between them. The CDR3 is 13 residues long. Germline V gene data show CDR1 as DFQATT and CDR2 as SNEGSKA (reference sequence).